This T cell receptor beta chain was recovered during a study of blood T cell repertoires in COVID-19. Measured with immunoSEQ multiplex PCR; TCRdb has only the in-frame clones, and not every one. This table has approximately 290,000 clones, around 89% appearing once. The CDR3 is 15 residues long. Germline lookup yields CDR1 LNHDA and CDR2 SQIVND (reference sequence). V was trimmed by 4 bases and J by 0 bases, leaving 10 bases between them. Sample: peripheral blood. This sequence joins TRBV19 and TRBJ1-5; D gene unclear. This clonotype was sampled from a man between 25 and 39 years old with acute or convalescent COVID-19. The CDR3 DNA follows: TGTGCCAGTAGTAAAGAAACCTATAGCAATCAGCCCCAGCATTTT. Translated, it gives CASSKETYSNQPQHF.